One sample yielded the 30 T cell receptor beta chains listed below, sequenced in a study of blood T cells in healthy people across ages. With a J-beta primer mix and a sample-barcoded 5' primer, a second PCR ran about 6 to 11 cycles. A single record per CDR3 protein comes from TCRdb applying MiXCR to the 5' RACE reads. The table has approximately 880,000 distinct CDR3 sequences, around 49% seen once; the top ten hold roughly an eighth. What was sequenced was blood. The receptors stem from a man aged 25-45 years in good health.

The CDR3 here is CASSKEDSGGNEQFF. In DNA form, the CDR3 reads TGTGCCAGCAGCAAAGAGGATAGCGGGGGGAATGAGCAGTTCTTC. The chain has TRBV21-1 and TRBJ2-1; whether TRBD2, the table's D call, matches the DNA was not checked. TRBV21-1 is listed as a pseudogene. CDR3 length equals 15 residues.

The chain is built from TRBV25-1 and TRBJ1-1, with D perhaps TRBD1 (5 bases). V was clipped by 6 bases and J by 5 bases, with 19 bases between them. CDR1 and CDR2 from the germline V gene are MGHDK and SYGVNS. The CDR3 is made up of 15 amino acids. The CDR3 nucleotides read TGTGCCAGCAGCAGATACCGGCTGGGGGGTACTGAAGCTTTCTTT. Its translation: CASSRYRLGGTEAFF.

This clonotype was seen more than once but under ten times. This rearrangement joins TRBV7-9 to TRBJ2-1; 9 positions agree with TRBD2. This CDR3 comprises 15 residues. V dropped 3 bases and J dropped 7; count of bases not matched to a gene: 7. Germline CDR1 reads SEHNR; CDR2 reads FQNEAQ (reference sequence). The CDR3 protein is CASSFGSGGRNEQFF. The CDR3, as DNA: TGTGCCAGCAGCTTCGGTAGCGGGGGCCGTAATGAGCAGTTCTTC.

This clonotype was observed a handful of times. This chain joins TRBV7-3 and TRBJ2-3; the match to TRBD2 covers 9 bases. The CDR3 runs 21 residues. Germline V gives CDR1 SGHTA, CDR2 FQGTGA. V was clipped by 1 base and J by 2 bases; unmatched bases: 19. The CDR3 DNA follows: TGTGCCAGCAGCTTAAGAAGGGCCGGCGGGGGGGCCTCCCGTCTCACAGATACGCAGTATTTT. Encoded protein: CASSLRRAGGGASRLTDTQYF.

The table lists this clonotype with many counts. V is TRBV6-1 and J is TRBJ1-5; D is ambiguous. The CDR3 runs to 13 residues. Germline-derived CDR1 and CDR2 are MNHNS and SASEGT. V was pared by 7 bases and J by 4 bases, with 11 bases between. CDR3: CASIELPNQPQHF. The CDR3 DNA follows: TGTGCCAGCATAGAGTTGCCTAATCAGCCCCAGCATTTT.

V usage is TRBV11-1 and J usage is TRBJ2-1; possibly TRBD2 for D (7 bases). Trimming cost V 1 base and J 3 bases, with 19 bases left between them. The CDR3 has 18 amino acids. Germline V gives CDR1 SGHAT, CDR2 FQDESV (reference sequence). The chain's CDR3 is CASSLEVRGRGFYNEQFF. The CDR3 DNA sequence: TGTGCCAGCAGCTTAGAGGTCCGGGGGCGGGGGTTCTACAATGAGCAGTTCTTC. Based on the CDR3 plus reference TRBV11-1 and TRBJ2-1, the full variable domain is EAEVAQSPRYKITEKSQAVAFWCDPISGHATLYWYRQILGQGPELLVQFQDESVVDDSQLPKDRFSAERLKGVDSTLKIQPAELGDSAMYLCASSLEVRGRGFYNEQFFGPGTRLTVL.

This clonotype was detected a few times. One end of the junction fails to match germline, which may point to a read error. The DNA for the CDR3 is TGCGCCAGCGGCCAAGTCGCAGGGACTGAAGCTTTCTTT. Its translation: CASGQVAGTEAFF. This chain connects TRBV4-3 to TRBJ1-1, with D possibly matching TRBD1 (5 bases). CDR1 LGHNA and CDR2 YSLEER come from the germline V gene. This CDR3 has 13 amino acids.

The chain has TRBV27 and TRBJ2-3; D is undetermined. The CDR3 length is 13 residues. Germline CDR1 reads MNHEY; CDR2 reads SMNVEV (reference sequence). Trimming took 8 bases from V and 8 from J, leaving 17 bases between them. CDR3 sequence reads: CASATRVLSTQYF. Written as DNA, the CDR3 is TGTGCCAGCGCCACACGGGTCCTGAGTACGCAGTATTTT.

In this sample, this clonotype turned up many times. An end of the junction does not agree with germline; a read error may underlie this. This chain connects TRBV7-9 to TRBJ1-2, with TRBD1 as a possible D gene (5 bases). Per the germline V gene, CDR1 is SEHNR and CDR2 is FQNEAQ (reference sequence). The CDR3 is 12 residues long. The CDR3 loop reads CASSLGDYGYTF. The CDR3 DNA is TGCGCCAGCAGCTTGGGGGACTATGGCTACACCTTC.

The gene calls are TRBV20-1 and TRBJ2-1, with 9 bases lining up with TRBD1. Germline-derived CDR1 and CDR2 are DFQATT and SNEGSKA (reference sequence). The CDR3 spans 16 residues. With V trimmed by 2 bases and J by 12 bases, 17 bases remained unmatched. CDR3: CSARRREGQGSSRQFF. DNA for the CDR3: TGCAGTGCTAGACGACGAGAGGGACAGGGCTCCTCACGGCAGTTCTTC.

This sequence joins TRBV5-1 and TRBJ2-7; D uncertain. Deletions cut 2 bases from V and 2 bases from J, with 11 bases between. The germline V gene encodes CDR1 SGHRS and CDR2 YFSETQ. This CDR3 comprises 14 residues. The CDR3 region is CASSFPPGPYEQYF. The DNA of the CDR3 is TGCGCCAGCAGCTTTCCCCCCGGGCCCTACGAGCAGTACTTC.

V and J are TRBV7-2 and TRBJ2-5; a possible D gene is TRBD2 (6 bases). The tail of the sequence fits TRBJ2-7 better, so the J call may be wrong. The CDR3 extends over 13 amino acids. CDR1 and CDR2 (germline): SGHTA, FQGNSA. The CDR3 is CASSLADGGEQYF. CDR3 coding DNA: TGTGCCAGCAGCTTAGCGGACGGGGGCGAGCAGTACTTC.

CDR3 in DNA: TGTGCCAGCAGGCCTGCTGAGAGCACAGATACGCAGTATTTT. Protein sequence: CASRPAESTDTQYF. This chain uses TRBV7-3 with TRBJ2-3; D remains unclear. Germline V CDR1 and CDR2: SGHTA, FQGTGA. The germline V and J ends were trimmed by 6 bases and 0 bases, with 10 bases remaining between them. The CDR3 sequence is 14 residues long. The full variable domain, completed using reference TRBV7-3 and TRBJ2-3, is GAGVSQTPSNKVTEKGKYVELRCDPISGHTALYWYRQSLGQGPEFLIYFQGTGAADDSGLPNDRFFAVRPEGSVSTLKIQRTERGDSAVYLCASRPAESTDTQYFGPGTRLTVL.

This clonotype has only a few counts. The rearrangement links TRBV5-4 to TRBJ2-3; D might be TRBD1 or TRBD2, each matching 6 bases. Trimming stripped 2 bases from V and 1 base from J, with 11 bases between. The CDR3 totals 15 residues. Germline CDR1 is SGHNT and CDR2 is YYREEE (reference sequence). Here the CDR3 reads CASSFPGGGTDTQYF. The CDR3 DNA reads as TGTGCCAGCAGCTTTCCCGGGGGCGGCACAGATACGCAGTATTTT.

This chain uses TRBV7-2 with TRBJ2-1, with 7 bases aligning to TRBD1. This CDR3 is built from 16 residues. The junction had 10 bases not matched to a gene; V was cut back by 2 bases and J by 6 bases. CDR1 is SGHTA, CDR2 FQGNSA, per germline. DNA for the CDR3: TGTGCCAGCAGCTTAAAGAGCGAGGGGGCTTCCAATGAGCAGTTCTTC. It specifies CASSLKSEGASNEQFF.

This clonotype turned up a few times. The gene calls are TRBV28 and TRBJ1-5; possible D gene TRBD1, 6 bases. The CDR3 sequence is 15 residues long. V lost 5 bases and J lost 6, with 17 bases in between. CDR1 MDHEN and CDR2 SYDVKM come from the germline V gene. The CDR3 loop reads CASSTRGAKGQPQHF. The CDR3 DNA is TGTGCCAGCAGTACAAGGGGGGCAAAAGGTCAGCCCCAGCATTTT.

The gene calls are TRBV6-2 or TRBV6-3 and TRBJ2-3; 15 bases agree with TRBD2. The CDR3 extends over 17 amino acids. J lost 2 bases, V lost 5 bases, and 5 bases had no gene match. Germline V gives CDR1 MNHEY, CDR2 SVGEGT. CDR3 sequence: CASSPGTSGGNTDTQYF. The CDR3 DNA sequence: TGTGCCAGCAGTCCCGGGACTAGCGGGGGGAACACAGATACGCAGTATTTT.

The rearrangement uses TRBV6-2 or TRBV6-3 and TRBJ2-3; unclear D gene. The CDR3 is 16 residues long. Germline V gene lookup returns CDR1 MNHEY and CDR2 SVGEGT. Trimming stripped 5 bases from V and 2 bases from J, with 17 bases between. CDR3 DNA sequence: TGTGCCAGCAGTACCTCGGACGGCGAGCACACAGATACGCAGTATTTT. Residues: CASSTSDGEHTDTQYF.

The J gene is TRBJ1-2, the V gene TRBV11-2; TRBD1 aligns across 8 bases. The V gene end was trimmed by 5 bases and the J gene end by 4 bases; junction bases not matched to a gene: 15. Germline lookup yields CDR1 SGHAT and CDR2 FQNNGV. The CDR3 covers 17 residues. The CDR3 nucleotides read TGTGCCAGCAGCCCCCTCCGGGGACAGGCCCAATTCTATGGCTACACCTTC. It codes for CASSPLRGQAQFYGYTF.

This clonotype has a handful of counts. This sequence joins TRBV7-2 and TRBJ2-1; 8 bases line up with TRBD1. Trimming took 5 bases from V and 5 from J; bases not matched to a gene: 5. CDR1 and CDR2 (germline): SGHTA, FQGNSA. The CDR3 loop spans 14 amino acids. The CDR3 DNA is TGTGCCAGCAGCCCCGTGACAGGGGACAATGAGCAGTTCTTC. It is translated as CASSPVTGDNEQFF.

The rearrangement joins TRBV20-1 to TRBJ2-5; perhaps TRBD2 as D (5 bases). V lost 2 bases and J 2 bases, leaving 15 bases between the germline ends. There are 15 residues in the CDR3. CDR1 and CDR2 from the germline V gene are DFQATT and SNEGSKA (reference sequence). In nucleotides, the CDR3 is TGCAGTGCTAGACCGGGGTCGGGTAGACAAGAGACCCAGTACTTC. Translation gives CSARPGSGRQETQYF.

This clonotype has only a few counts. The genes are TRBV12-3 or TRBV12-4 and TRBJ2-3; D is undetermined. V was trimmed by 5 bases and J by 7 bases, leaving 13 bases between them. This CDR3 is 13 amino acids long. The DNA of the CDR3 is TGTGCCAGCAGTCTTGGAAGTAGTTATACGCAGTATTTT. It yields the protein CASSLGSSYTQYF.

A few counts support this clonotype. The chain recombines TRBV6-5 with TRBJ2-3, with TRBD1 identical over 7 bases. J gave up 2 bases and V 7 bases, and 9 bases lay outside the gene matches. This CDR3 has 15 residues. Germline CDR1 is MNHEY and CDR2 is SVGAGI. The CDR3 reads CASNRPGQITDTQYF. The CDR3 coding sequence is TGTGCCAGCAACCGACCGGGACAGATCACAGATACGCAGTATTTT.

This clonotype showed up just a few times. The genes are TRBV5-1 and TRBJ2-7; D is uncertain. The J call may be incorrect, as the DNA end agrees better with TRBJ2-5. CDR1 SGHRS and CDR2 YFSETQ come from the germline V gene. The length of the CDR3 is 12 residues. The CDR3 sequence: CASSAASETQYF. For the CDR3, the DNA is TGCGCCAGCAGCGCGGCGAGCGAGACCCAGTACTTC.

The chain joins TRBV6-5 to TRBJ2-1; the D gene is possibly TRBD1 (6 bases). Germline V CDR1 and CDR2: MNHEY, SVGAGI. The CDR3 consists of 13 residues. With 2 bases removed from V and 10 bases from J, the gap between germline ends came to 12 bases. The CDR3 nucleotides are TGTGCCAGCAGTTACGCAGGGGTGGGGGAGCAGTTCTTC. As protein: CASSYAGVGEQFF.

This sequence joins TRBV12-3 or TRBV12-4 and TRBJ1-6, with 9 bases matching TRBD1. This CDR3 region has 15 residues. V was clipped by 6 bases and J by 7 bases; unmatched bases: 7. The CDR3 here is CASSSGQGWNSPLHF. The CDR3 DNA reads as TGTGCCAGCAGCTCCGGACAGGGGTGGAATTCACCCCTCCACTTT.

The genes are TRBV10-3 and TRBJ2-5; the D gene is possibly TRBD1 (5 bases). CDR3 size: 15 residues. The germline CDR1 and CDR2 sequences are ENHRY and SYGVKD. Trimming left V 3 bases short and J 5 bases short, with 16 bases between. The CDR3 DNA sequence: TGTGCCATCAGTGACCCAGGGCTCAGCAGGGAGACCCAGTACTTC. Protein product: CAISDPGLSRETQYF.

In this sample, this clonotype turned up a few times. The chain couples TRBV20-1 to TRBJ2-1; 9 bases fit TRBD1. This CDR3 is built from 13 residues. The V segment lost 7 bases and the J segment 7 bases; nucleotides outside the gene matches: 8. Germline CDR1 reads DFQATT; CDR2 reads SNEGSKA (reference sequence). CDR3 DNA: TGCAGTGAAACGGGACAGGGTGGTAATGAGCAGTTCTTC. Amino acid sequence: CSETGQGGNEQFF.

This clonotype has at least ten counts. CDR3 nucleotides: TGTGCCAGCAGCTCTCTAGCGGGGGGCGAAGAGACCCAGTACTTC. This sequence encodes CASSSLAGGEETQYF. The chain links TRBV7-9 to TRBJ2-5; 11 bases match TRBD2. Germline CDR1 and CDR2: SEHNR and FQNEAQ (reference sequence). The CDR3 runs to 15 residues. V gave up 4 bases and J gave up 3 bases; unmatched junction bases: 4.

The genes are TRBV20-1 and TRBJ2-7, with D perhaps matching TRBD2 (7 bases). The CDR3 consists of 14 residues. V lost 1 base, J lost 7 bases, and 17 bases lay in between. CDR1 DFQATT and CDR2 SNEGSKA come from the germline V gene (reference sequence). The DNA for the CDR3 is TGCAGTGCTAGAGTCGATTGGGGGGGCTGTGAGCAGTACTTC. It codes for CSARVDWGGCEQYF.